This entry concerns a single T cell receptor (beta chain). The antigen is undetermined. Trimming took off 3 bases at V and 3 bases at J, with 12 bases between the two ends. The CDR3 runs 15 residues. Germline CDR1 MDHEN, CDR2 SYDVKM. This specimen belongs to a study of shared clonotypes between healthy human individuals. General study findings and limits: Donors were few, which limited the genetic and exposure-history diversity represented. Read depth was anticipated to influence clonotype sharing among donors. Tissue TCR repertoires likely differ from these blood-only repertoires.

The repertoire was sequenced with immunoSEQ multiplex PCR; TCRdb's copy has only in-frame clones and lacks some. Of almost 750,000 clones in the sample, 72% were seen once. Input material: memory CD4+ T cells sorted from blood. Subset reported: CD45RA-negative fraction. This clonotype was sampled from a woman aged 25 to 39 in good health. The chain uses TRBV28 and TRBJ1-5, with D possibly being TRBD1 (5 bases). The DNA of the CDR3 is TGTGCCAGCAGTTTGCCGGGGGGACCCAATCAGCCCCAGCATTTT. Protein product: CASSLPGGPNQPQHF.